This T cell receptor (beta chain) was sequenced for a study of shared clonotypes between healthy human individuals. Regarding this clone: The antigen remains undetermined.

Using immunoSEQ multiplex PCR, the repertoire was profiled, and TCRdb retains in-frame clones only, with some absent. This sample yields some 2.1 million clones, of which over 85% are seen a single time; 0.9% to 1.3% belongs to the top ten. Regarding the study as a whole: Non-shared clonotypes had lower generation probabilities than those shared by all four donors.

CD8 cells classed as naive were CD45RO-negative and positively selected for CCR7, excluding terminally differentiated effector memory CD45RA+ cells. The CDR3 has 14 residues. V lost 6 bases to trimming and J lost 8 bases; unmatched junction nucleotides: 5. Per germline, CDR1 ENHRY and CDR2 SYGVKD. This chain links TRBV10-3 with TRBJ2-1; 12 bases are a match to TRBD1. Material: naive CD8+ T cells sorted from blood. This sequence was found in a man younger than 35 in good health. The CDR3, as DNA: TGTGCCATCAGGGGGACAGGGGGCTTCGATGAGCAGTTCTTC. Translated, it gives CAIRGTGGFDEQFF.